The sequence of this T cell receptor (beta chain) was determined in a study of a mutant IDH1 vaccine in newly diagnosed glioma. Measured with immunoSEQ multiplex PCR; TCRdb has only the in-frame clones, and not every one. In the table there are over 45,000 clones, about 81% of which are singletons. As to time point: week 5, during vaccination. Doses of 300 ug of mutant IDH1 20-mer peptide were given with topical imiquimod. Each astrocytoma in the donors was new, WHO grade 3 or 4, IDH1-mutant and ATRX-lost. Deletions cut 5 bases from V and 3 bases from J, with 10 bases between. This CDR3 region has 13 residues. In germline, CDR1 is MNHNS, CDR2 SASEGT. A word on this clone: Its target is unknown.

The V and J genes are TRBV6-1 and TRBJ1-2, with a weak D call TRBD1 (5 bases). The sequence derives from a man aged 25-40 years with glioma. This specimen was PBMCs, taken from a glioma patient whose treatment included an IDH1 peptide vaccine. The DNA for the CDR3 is TGTGCCAGCAGTACGAGGGACCACTATGGCTACACCTTC. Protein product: CASSTRDHYGYTF.